A single sample gave rise to the 18 T cell receptor beta chains below, sequenced in a study of T cell responses to AZD1222 COVID-19 vaccine. Clones were sequenced by immunoSEQ multiplex PCR, and TCRdb holds only the in-frame ones, with some missing. The sample lists approximately 92,000 clones; roughly 91% were seen once. The sequencing here drew on peripheral blood, taken on day 0 of AZD1222 vaccination. These receptors all stem from an adult in good health.

The table lists this clone with a few counts. The chain couples TRBV5-1 to TRBJ1-1; D is unresolved. Germline V CDR1 and CDR2: SGHRS, YFSETQ. The CDR3 has 13 amino acids. The V end lost 2 bases, the J end lost 1 base, and 6 bases lay between the germline ends. The chain's CDR3 is CASSLAGNTEAFF. CDR3 sequence (DNA): TGCGCCAGCAGCTTAGCAGGGAACACTGAAGCTTTCTTT.

The chain carries TRBV9 and TRBJ1-1; TRBD1 matches at 7 bases. Trimming removed 4 bases from V and 1 base from J; junction bases left unmatched: 1. Germline V lookup: CDR1 SGDLS, CDR2 YYNGEE. The CDR3 runs to 13 residues. The CDR3 protein is CASSRDRNTEAFF. In DNA, the CDR3 is TGTGCCAGCAGCAGGGACAGGAACACTGAAGCTTTCTTT.

This clone was counted between two and nine times. The V call is TRBV28, the J call TRBJ1-5, with TRBD1 identical over 11 bases. There are 16 residues in the CDR3. Germline CDR1 reads MDHEN; CDR2 reads SYDVKM. The V and J ends lost 5 bases and 6 bases, in that order; junction bases with no gene match: 9. The CDR3 sequence: CASSPSGQGASQPQHF. The CDR3 bases are TGTGCCAGCAGTCCGTCCGGACAGGGGGCGAGTCAGCCCCAGCATTTT.

A word on this clone: The junction shows a germline mismatch at one end, possibly a read error. The genes are TRBV7-7 and TRBJ2-2; the D gene is possibly TRBD2 (5 bases). Per germline, CDR1 SSHAT and CDR2 FNYEAQ (reference sequence). The CDR3 is 14 amino acids. CDR3 nucleotides: TGTGCTAGCAGCTTGGCGGGTGGGACCGGGGAGCTGTTTTTT. Encoded protein: CASSLAGGTGELFF.

In nucleotides, the CDR3 is TGTGCCAGCAGTCAATACACAGGGTTTGGAAACACCATATATTTT. Protein: CASSQYTGFGNTIYF. The chain carries TRBV6-6 and TRBJ1-3; TRBD1 might be the D (6 bases). V shed 5 bases and J shed 3 bases, with 14 bases lying between them. Germline V gene sequence: CDR1 MNHNY, CDR2 SVGAGI (reference sequence). CDR3 length: 15 residues.

The rearrangement links TRBV7-3 to TRBJ1-1; D is undetermined. This CDR3 region has 13 residues. From germline, CDR1 is SGHTA and CDR2 FQGTGA. Trimming pared 2 bases from V and 5 bases from J, leaving 9 bases between. The CDR3 spells CASSLSTGTEAFF. CDR3 DNA: TGTGCCAGCAGCTTATCAACTGGGACTGAAGCTTTCTTT.

CDR3 in DNA: TGTGCCAGCTTCGTCGCTTGGGGGACCACTGAAGCTTTCTTT. Translation: CASFVAWGTTEAFF. This chain joins TRBV6-5 and TRBJ1-1; weak D call: TRBD1 (5 bases). The CDR3 has 14 amino acids. Looked up from germline, CDR1 is MNHEY and CDR2 is SVGAGI. The V gene lost 8 bases and the J gene lost 4 bases, with 17 bases spanning the gap.

J is TRBJ1-2 and V is TRBV6-5; TRBD1 matches at 7 bases. This CDR3 is 15 amino acids long. In germline, CDR1 is MNHEY, CDR2 SVGAGI. J lost 2 bases, V lost 0 bases, and 3 bases had no gene match. CDR3 amino acids: CASSYSIQGNYGYTF. CDR3 nucleotide sequence: TGTGCCAGCAGTTACTCAATACAGGGGAACTATGGCTACACCTTC.

The chain recombines TRBV27 with TRBJ1-1; D remains unclear. V dropped 4 bases and J dropped 4 bases, with 19 bases sitting between them. The CDR3 is made up of 16 amino acids. Germline assignment: CDR1 MNHEY and CDR2 SMNVEV (reference sequence). CDR3 residues: CASSSPGRGPGTEAFF. The CDR3 DNA is TGTGCCAGCAGTTCCCCCGGGAGAGGTCCGGGCACTGAAGCTTTCTTT.

This clone was counted once. The genes are TRBV7-3 and TRBJ1-1; 10 positions match TRBD1. The CDR3 has 13 amino acids. V was clipped by 5 bases and J by 8 bases; unmatched bases: 5. CDR1 and CDR2 from the germline V gene are SGHTA and FQGTGA. CDR3 in amino acids: CASSPGTGDEAFF. The CDR3 nucleotides are TGTGCCAGCAGCCCCGGGACAGGGGACGAAGCTTTCTTT.

The genes are TRBV19 and TRBJ2-2; TRBD1 matches at 10 bases. V dropped 5 bases and J dropped 6; count of bases not matched to a gene: 9. Germline loops: CDR1 LNHDA, CDR2 SQIVND (reference sequence). CDR3 length: 16 residues. The chain's CDR3 is CASSLLDRGIAGELFF. As DNA, the CDR3 is TGTGCCAGTAGTCTGCTGGACAGGGGGATCGCCGGGGAGCTGTTTTTT.

The rearrangement joins TRBV7-8 to TRBJ1-5, with TRBD1 identical over 7 bases. CDR3 length: 16 residues. Germline CDR1 and CDR2: SGHVS and FQNEAQ. Trimming at V came to 0 bases and at J to 3 bases, leaving 5 bases not matched to a gene. The CDR3 is CASSLAMGQINQPQHF. The CDR3 DNA reads TGTGCCAGCAGCTTAGCGATGGGACAGATCAATCAGCCCCAGCATTTT.

V usage is TRBV5-1 and J usage is TRBJ2-3; possibly TRBD2 for D (6 bases). CDR1 SGHRS and CDR2 YFSETQ come from the germline V gene. This CDR3 has 14 amino acids. V dropped 4 bases and J dropped 2 bases, with 11 bases sitting between them. The chain's CDR3 is CASSRDSFTDTQYF. In nucleotides, the CDR3 is TGCGCCAGCAGCCGGGACTCCTTCACAGATACGCAGTATTTT.

The CDR3 is CAWSVWGQGNSPLHF. The DNA for the CDR3 is TGTGCCTGGAGTGTGTGGGGACAGGGGAATTCACCCCTCCACTTT. V usage is TRBV30 and J usage is TRBJ1-6; the match to TRBD1 covers 10 bases. Germline values: CDR1 GTSNPN, CDR2 SVGIG (reference sequence). The junction had 3 bases not matched to a gene; V was cut back by 0 bases and J by 7 bases. The CDR3 is 15 residues long.

V and J are TRBV4-3 and TRBJ1-2; D is undetermined. Deletions cut 0 bases from V and 0 bases from J, with 14 bases between. Germline CDR1 is LGHNA and CDR2 is YSLEER. This CDR3 is built from 17 residues. The DNA for the CDR3 is TGCGCCAGCAGCCAAGAGGCCGGGAGCCGATCTAACTATGGCTACACCTTC. Translating it yields CASSQEAGSRSNYGYTF.

V is TRBV14 and J is TRBJ1-2; D might be TRBD1 (5 bases). V gave up 5 bases and J gave up 8 bases, with 18 bases separating them. CDR3 length equals 14 residues. Germline V lookup: CDR1 SGHDN, CDR2 FVKESK. The CDR3 loop reads CASSYSWGKEGYTF. Written as DNA, the CDR3 is TGTGCCAGCAGCTACAGTTGGGGGAAAGAAGGCTACACCTTC.

The chain joins TRBV6-2 or TRBV6-3 to TRBJ2-2; D may be TRBD2 (5 bases). The length of the CDR3 is 17 residues. V lost 0 bases and J lost 3, with 14 bases in between. The germline CDR1 and CDR2 sequences are MNHEY and SVGEGT. The CDR3 region has the DNA TGTGCCAGCAGTTACTCCACCGGGAACCAGCACACCGGGGAGCTGTTTTTT. This codes for CASSYSTGNQHTGELFF.

There are a few counts of this clone. The chain joins TRBV11-1 to TRBJ2-7; 7 bases map to TRBD1. CDR3 length equals 15 residues. Germline V gene lookup returns CDR1 SGHAT and CDR2 FQDESV (reference sequence). With 4 bases clipped from V and 9 bases from J, the junction kept 15 bases outside the gene matches. CDR3: CASSSGGGQSLGQYF. The CDR3 bases are TGTGCCAGCAGCTCAGGTGGGGGACAGAGCTTGGGGCAGTACTTC.